This record covers a single TCR beta chain. Its antigen is still unknown. The data stem from a study of shared clonotypes between healthy human individuals. In replicate PCRs of sorted subsets, roughly 200 ng DNA, 29,000 or so T cell genomes, was used. Libraries were prepared by immunoSEQ multiplex PCR; TCRdb keeps only in-frame clonotypes and omits some of them. This sample has roughly 550,000 clones, with around 95% found just once. The study, taken as a whole, reports: Read depth was anticipated to influence clonotype sharing among donors.

CD45RO-negative, CCR7-positively selected cells formed the naive CD8 fraction, excluding terminally differentiated effector memory CD45RA+ cells. Sequenced material: naive CD8+ T cells sorted from blood. The TCR comes from a woman aged 25 to 39 in good health.

The CDR3 protein is CSVEGGTTGVTSYEQYF. In DNA, the CDR3 is TGCAGCGTTGAGGGCGGAACTACAGGGGTCACCTCCTACGAGCAGTACTTC. This chain connects TRBV29-1 to TRBJ2-7; 7 bases fit TRBD1. V lost 3 bases and J lost 0; bases outside the gene matches: 14. This CDR3 has 17 residues. The germline V gene encodes CDR1 SQVTM and CDR2 ANQGSEA.